One TCR beta chain is described in this entry. The antigen is undetermined. TCRdb redid the calling of the 5' RACE reads with MiXCR, one entry per CDR3 protein. The sample records 130,000 to 150,000 distinct CDR3 sequences, about 6% being singletons. These data belong to a study of T-cell memory formation after mild COVID-19. Study at large: TCR clusters were mostly donor specific.

The CDR3 totals 13 residues. V lost 2 bases and J lost 8, with 15 bases in between. Germline CDR1 SQVTM, CDR2 ANQGSEA. Regarding the study as a whole: Researchers report contracting CD4+ clones mostly in CM and EM, with CD8+ clones in EMRA. There were some responding clones in pre-infection memory, which suggested that cross-reactive memory had joined. Clones that got smaller from day 15 to 85 had even CD4/CD8, while clones growing later tipped toward CD4+.

This chain joins TRBV29-1 and TRBJ1-2; a weak D match, TRBD1 (6 bases). The specimen was PBMCs or a T cell subset sorted from them (not recorded which). The sequence was obtained from an adult woman who had mild COVID-19 (a few samples of this study predate the infection). Cell type and time point are not known. CDR3 in amino acids: CSVEMAGANGYTF. CDR3 coding DNA: TGCAGCGTTGAAATGGCGGGGGCCAACGGCTACACCTTC.